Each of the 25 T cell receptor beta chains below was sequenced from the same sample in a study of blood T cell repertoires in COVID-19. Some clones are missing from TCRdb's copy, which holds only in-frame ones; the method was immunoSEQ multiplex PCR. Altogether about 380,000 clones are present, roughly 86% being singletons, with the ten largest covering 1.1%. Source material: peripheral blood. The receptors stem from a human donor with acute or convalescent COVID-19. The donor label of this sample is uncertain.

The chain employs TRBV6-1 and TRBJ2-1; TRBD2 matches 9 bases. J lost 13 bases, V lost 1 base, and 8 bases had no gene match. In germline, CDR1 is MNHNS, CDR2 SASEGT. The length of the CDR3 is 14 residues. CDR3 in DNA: TGTGCCAGCAGTGAAGTAATAGCGGGGGCGCCACAGTTCTTC. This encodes CASSEVIAGAPQFF.

The CDR3 DNA reads as TGTGCCAGTCCTACAGGGCCTTGCGGGCCCCAGCATTTT. Translating it yields CASPTGPCGPQHF. The chain couples TRBV19 to TRBJ1-5, with D possibly TRBD1 on 6 matching bases. Trimming took off 8 bases at V and 9 bases at J, with 17 bases between the two ends. Germline lookup yields CDR1 LNHDA and CDR2 SQIVND (reference sequence). This CDR3 spans 13 amino acids. Variable domain in full (rest from reference TRBV19 and TRBJ1-5): DGGITQSPKYLFRKEGQNVTLSCEQNLNHDAMYWYRQDPGQGLRLIYYSQIVNDFQKGDIAEGYSVSREKKESFPLTVTSAQKNPTAFYLCASPTGPCGPQHFGDGTRLSIL.

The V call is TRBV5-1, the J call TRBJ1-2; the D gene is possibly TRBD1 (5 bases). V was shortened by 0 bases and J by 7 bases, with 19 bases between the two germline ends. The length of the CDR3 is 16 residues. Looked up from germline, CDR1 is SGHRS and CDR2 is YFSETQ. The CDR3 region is CASSLGSGGQPGGYTF. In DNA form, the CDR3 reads TGCGCCAGCAGCTTGGGCTCGGGGGGTCAACCTGGTGGCTACACCTTC.

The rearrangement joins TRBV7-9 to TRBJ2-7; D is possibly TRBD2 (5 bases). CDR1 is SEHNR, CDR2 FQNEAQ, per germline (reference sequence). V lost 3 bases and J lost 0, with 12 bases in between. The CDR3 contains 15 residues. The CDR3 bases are TGTGCCAGCAGCTTTGGCGATCGGGGCTCCTACGAGCAGTACTTC. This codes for CASSFGDRGSYEQYF.

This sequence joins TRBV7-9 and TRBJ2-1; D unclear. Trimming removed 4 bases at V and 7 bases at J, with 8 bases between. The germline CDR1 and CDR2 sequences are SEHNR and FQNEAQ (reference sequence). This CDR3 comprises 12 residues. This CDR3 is CASSSYRNEQFF. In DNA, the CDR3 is TGTGCCAGCAGCTCTTACCGGAATGAGCAGTTCTTC. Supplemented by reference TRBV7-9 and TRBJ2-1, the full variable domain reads DTGVSQNPRHKITKRGQNVTFRCDPISEHNRLYWYRQTLGQGPEFLTYFQNEAQLEKSRLLSDRFSAERPKGSFSTLEIQRTEQGDSAMYLCASSSYRNEQFFGPGTRLTVL.

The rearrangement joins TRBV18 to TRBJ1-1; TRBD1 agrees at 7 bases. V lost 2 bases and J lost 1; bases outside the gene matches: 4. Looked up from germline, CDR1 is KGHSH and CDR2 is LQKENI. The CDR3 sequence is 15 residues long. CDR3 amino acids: CASSPGRQGNTEAFF. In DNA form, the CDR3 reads TGTGCCAGCTCACCAGGAAGACAGGGGAACACTGAAGCTTTCTTT.

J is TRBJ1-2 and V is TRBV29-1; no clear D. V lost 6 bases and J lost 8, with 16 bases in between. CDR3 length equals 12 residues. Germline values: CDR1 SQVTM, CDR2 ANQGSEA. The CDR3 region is CSVMSAVGGYTF. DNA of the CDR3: TGCAGCGTAATGAGTGCGGTCGGCGGCTACACCTTC.

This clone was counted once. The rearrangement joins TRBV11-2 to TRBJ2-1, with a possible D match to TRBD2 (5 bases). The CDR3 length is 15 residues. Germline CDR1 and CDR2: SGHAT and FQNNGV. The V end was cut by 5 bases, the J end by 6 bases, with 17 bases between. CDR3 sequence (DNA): TGTGCCAGCAGCGCCCGACGGGGTCCGGGCAATGAGCAGTTCTTC. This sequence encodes CASSARRGPGNEQFF. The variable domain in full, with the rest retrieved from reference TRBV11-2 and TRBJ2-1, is EAGVAQSPRYKIIEKRQSVAFWCNPISGHATLYWYQQILGQGPKLLIQFQNNGVVDDSQLPKDRFSAERLKGVDSTLKIQPAKLEDSAVYLCASSARRGPGNEQFFGPGTRLTVL.

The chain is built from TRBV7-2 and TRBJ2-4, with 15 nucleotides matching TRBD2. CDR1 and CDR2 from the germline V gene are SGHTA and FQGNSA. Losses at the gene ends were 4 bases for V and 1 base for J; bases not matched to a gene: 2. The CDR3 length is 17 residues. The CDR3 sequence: CASSSGLAGGAKNIQYF. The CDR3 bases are TGTGCCAGCAGCTCTGGACTAGCGGGAGGGGCCAAAAACATTCAGTACTTC.

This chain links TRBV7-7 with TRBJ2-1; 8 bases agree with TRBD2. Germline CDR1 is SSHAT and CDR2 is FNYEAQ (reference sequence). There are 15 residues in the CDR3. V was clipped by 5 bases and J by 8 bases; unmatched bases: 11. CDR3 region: CASSHGTSRLDEQFF. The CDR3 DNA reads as TGTGCCAGCAGCCACGGGACTAGTAGGTTAGATGAGCAGTTCTTC.

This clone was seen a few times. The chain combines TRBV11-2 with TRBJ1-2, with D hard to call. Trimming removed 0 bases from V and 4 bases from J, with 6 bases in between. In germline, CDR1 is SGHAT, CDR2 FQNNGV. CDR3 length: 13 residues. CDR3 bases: TGTGCCAGCAGCTTAGACGGGTCCTATGGCTACACCTTC. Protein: CASSLDGSYGYTF.

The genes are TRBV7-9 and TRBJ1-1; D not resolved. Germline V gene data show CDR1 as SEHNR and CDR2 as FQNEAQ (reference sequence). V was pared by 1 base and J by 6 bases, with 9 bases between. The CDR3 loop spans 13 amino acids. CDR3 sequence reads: CASSLVTGPEAFF. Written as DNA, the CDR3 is TGTGCCAGCAGCTTAGTAACTGGTCCTGAAGCTTTCTTT.

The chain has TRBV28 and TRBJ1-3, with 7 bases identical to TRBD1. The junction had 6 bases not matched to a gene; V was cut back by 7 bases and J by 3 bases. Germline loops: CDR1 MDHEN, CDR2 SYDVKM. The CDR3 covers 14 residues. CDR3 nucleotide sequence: TGTGCCAGCAAACTAGGGGGCAGTGGAAACACCATATATTTT. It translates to CASKLGGSGNTIYF.

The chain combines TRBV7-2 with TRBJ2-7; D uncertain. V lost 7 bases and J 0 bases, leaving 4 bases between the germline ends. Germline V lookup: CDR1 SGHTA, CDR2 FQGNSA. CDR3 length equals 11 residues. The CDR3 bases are TGTGCCAGCACCAACTCCTACGAGCAGTACTTC. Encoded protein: CASTNSYEQYF.

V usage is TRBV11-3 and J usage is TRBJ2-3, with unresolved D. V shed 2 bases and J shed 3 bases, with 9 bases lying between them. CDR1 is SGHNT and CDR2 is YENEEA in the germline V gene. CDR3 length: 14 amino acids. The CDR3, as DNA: TGTGCCAGCAGCTTATACGACGGGACAGATACGCAGTATTTT. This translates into CASSLYDGTDTQYF.

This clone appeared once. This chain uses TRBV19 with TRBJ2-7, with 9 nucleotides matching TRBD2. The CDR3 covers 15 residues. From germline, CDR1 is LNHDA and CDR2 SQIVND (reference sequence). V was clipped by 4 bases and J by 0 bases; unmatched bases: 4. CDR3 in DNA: TGTGCCAGTAGTAGGGGCGGGAGGGCCTCCTACGAGCAGTACTTC. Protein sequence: CASSRGGRASYEQYF.

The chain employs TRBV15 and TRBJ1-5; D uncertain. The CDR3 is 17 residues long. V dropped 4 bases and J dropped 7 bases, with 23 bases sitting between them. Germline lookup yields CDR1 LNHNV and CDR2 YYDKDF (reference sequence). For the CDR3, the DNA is TGTGCCACCAGCACAACCCTAGAGGCCGTACAAAAGCAGCCCCAGCATTTT. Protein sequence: CATSTTLEAVQKQPQHF.

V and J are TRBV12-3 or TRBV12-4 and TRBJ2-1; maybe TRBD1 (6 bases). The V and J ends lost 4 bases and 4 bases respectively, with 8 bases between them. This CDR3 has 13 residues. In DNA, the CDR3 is TGTGCCAGCAGTTACGACAGGTACAATGAGCAGTTCTTC. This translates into CASSYDRYNEQFF.

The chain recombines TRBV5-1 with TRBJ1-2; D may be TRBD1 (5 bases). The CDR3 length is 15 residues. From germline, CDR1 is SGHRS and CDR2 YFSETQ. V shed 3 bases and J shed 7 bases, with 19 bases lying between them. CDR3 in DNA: TGCGCCAGCAGCTCCTCCTTCGACTCAAGGGGTGGCTACACCTTC. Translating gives CASSSSFDSRGGYTF. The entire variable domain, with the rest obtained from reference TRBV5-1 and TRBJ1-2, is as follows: KAGVTQTPRYLIKTRGQQVTLSCSPISGHRSVSWYQQTPGQGLQFLFEYFSETQRNKGNFPGRFSGRQFSNSRSEMNVSTLELGDSALYLCASSSSFDSRGGYTFGSGTRLTVV.

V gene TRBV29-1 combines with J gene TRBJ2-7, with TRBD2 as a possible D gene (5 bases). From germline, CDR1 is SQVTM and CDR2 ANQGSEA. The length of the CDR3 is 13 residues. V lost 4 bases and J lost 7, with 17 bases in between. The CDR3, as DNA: TGCAGCGTTGCTCCTAGCCGGGTAGCGGAGCAGTACTTC. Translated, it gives CSVAPSRVAEQYF.

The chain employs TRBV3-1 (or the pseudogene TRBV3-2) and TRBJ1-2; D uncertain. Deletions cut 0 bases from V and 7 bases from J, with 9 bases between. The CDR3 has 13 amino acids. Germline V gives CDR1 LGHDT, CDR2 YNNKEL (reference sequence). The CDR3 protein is CASSQERRSGYTF. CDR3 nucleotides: TGTGCCAGCAGCCAAGAACGGAGATCTGGCTACACCTTC.

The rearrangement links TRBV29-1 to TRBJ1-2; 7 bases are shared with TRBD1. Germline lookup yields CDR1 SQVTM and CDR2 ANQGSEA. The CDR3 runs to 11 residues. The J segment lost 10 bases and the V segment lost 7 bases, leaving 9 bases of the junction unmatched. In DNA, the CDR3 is TGCAGCGCCATGAGGGACAGTTACTACACCTTC. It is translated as CSAMRDSYYTF.

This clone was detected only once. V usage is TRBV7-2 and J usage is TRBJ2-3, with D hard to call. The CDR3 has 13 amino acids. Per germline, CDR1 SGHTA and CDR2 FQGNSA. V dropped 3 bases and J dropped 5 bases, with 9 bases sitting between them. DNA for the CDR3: TGTGCCAGCAGCTTGACGAGACAAGATACGCAGTATTTT. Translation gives CASSLTRQDTQYF. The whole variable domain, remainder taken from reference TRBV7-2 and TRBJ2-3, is GAGVSQSPSNKVTEKGKDVELRCDPISGHTALYWYRQSLGQGLEFLIYFQGNSAPDKSGLPSDRFSAERTGGSVSTLTIQRTQQEDSAVYLCASSLTRQDTQYFGPGTRLTVL.

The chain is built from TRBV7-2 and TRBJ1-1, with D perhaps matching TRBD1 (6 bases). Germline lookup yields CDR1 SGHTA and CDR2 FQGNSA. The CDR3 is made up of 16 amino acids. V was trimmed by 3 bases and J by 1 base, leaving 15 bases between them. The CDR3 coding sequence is TGTGCCAGCAGCTTTAGCGGGGGCGCTAAGAACACTGAAGCTTTCTTT. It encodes CASSFSGGAKNTEAFF.

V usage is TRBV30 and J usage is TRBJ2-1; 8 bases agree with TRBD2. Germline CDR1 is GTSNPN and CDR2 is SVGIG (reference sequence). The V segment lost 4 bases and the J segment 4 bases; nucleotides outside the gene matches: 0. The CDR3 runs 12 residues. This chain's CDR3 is CAWKREYNEQFF. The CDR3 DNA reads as TGTGCCTGGAAGCGGGAGTACAATGAGCAGTTCTTC.